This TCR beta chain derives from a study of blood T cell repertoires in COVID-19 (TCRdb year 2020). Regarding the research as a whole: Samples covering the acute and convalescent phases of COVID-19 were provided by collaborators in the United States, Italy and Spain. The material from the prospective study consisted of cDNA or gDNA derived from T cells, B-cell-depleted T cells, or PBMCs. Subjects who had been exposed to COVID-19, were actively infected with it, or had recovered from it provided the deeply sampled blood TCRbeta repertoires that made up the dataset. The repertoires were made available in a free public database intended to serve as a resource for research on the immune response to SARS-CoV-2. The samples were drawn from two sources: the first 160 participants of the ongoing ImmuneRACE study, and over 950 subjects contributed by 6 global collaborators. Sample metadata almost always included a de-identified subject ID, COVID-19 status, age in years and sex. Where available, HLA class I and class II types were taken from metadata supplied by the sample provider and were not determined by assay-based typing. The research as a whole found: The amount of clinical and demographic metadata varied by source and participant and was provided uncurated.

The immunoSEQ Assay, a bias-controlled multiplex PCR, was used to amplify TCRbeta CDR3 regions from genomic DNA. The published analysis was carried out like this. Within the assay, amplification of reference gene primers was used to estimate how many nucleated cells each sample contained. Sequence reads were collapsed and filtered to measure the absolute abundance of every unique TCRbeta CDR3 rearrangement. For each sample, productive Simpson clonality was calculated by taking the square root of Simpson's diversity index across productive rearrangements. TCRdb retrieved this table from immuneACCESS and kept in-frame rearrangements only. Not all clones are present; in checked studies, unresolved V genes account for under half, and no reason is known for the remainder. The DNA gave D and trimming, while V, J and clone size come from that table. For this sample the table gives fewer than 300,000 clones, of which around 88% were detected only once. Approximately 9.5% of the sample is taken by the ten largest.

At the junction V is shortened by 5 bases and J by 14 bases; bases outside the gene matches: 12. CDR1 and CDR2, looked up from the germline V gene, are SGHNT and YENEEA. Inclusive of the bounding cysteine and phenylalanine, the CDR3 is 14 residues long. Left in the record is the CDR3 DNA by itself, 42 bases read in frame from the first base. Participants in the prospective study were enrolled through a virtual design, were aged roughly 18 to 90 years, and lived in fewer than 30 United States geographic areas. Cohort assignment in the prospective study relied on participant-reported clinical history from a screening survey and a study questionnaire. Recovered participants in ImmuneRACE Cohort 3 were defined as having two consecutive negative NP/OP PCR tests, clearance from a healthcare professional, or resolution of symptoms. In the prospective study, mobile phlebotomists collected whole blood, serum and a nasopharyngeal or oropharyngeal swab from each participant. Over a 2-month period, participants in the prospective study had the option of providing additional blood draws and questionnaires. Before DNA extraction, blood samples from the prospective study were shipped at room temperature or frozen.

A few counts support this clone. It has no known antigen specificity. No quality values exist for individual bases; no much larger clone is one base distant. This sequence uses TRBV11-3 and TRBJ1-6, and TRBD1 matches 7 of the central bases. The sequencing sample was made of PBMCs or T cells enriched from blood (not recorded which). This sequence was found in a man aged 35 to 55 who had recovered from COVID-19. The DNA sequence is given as TGTGCCAGCAGCAAGGGGACAGAACCAAAAGCCCTCCACTTT. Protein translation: CASSKGTEPKALHF.